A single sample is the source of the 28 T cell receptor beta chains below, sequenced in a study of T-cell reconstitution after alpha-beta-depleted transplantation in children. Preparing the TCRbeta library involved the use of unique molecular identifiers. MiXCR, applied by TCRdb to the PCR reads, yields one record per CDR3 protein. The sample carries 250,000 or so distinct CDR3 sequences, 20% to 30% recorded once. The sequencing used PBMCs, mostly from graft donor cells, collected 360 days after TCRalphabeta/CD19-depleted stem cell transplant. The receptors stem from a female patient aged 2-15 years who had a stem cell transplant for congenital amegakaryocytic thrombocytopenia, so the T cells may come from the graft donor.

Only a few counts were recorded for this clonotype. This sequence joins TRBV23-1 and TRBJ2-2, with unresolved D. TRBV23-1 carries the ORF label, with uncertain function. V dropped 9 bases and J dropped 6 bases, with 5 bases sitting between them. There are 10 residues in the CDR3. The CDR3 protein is CARRAGELFF. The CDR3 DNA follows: TGCGCCAGACGGGCCGGGGAGCTGTTTTTT.

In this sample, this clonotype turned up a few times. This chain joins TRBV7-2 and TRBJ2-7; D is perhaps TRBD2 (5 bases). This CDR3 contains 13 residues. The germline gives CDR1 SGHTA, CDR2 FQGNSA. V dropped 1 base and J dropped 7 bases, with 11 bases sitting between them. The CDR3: CASSLVGRGEQYF. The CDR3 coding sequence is TGTGCCAGCAGCTTAGTGGGTCGGGGTGAGCAGTACTTC.

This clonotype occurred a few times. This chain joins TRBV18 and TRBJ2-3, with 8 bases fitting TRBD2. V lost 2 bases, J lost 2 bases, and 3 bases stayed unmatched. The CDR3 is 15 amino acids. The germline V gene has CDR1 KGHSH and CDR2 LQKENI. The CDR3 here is CASSPTSGYTDTQYF. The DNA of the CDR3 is TGTGCCAGCTCACCAACTAGCGGTTACACAGATACGCAGTATTTT.

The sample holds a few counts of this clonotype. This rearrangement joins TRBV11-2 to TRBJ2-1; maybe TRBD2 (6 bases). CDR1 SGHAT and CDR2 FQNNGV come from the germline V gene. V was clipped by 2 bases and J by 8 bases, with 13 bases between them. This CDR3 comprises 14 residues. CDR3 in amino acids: CASSLHGTYDEQFF. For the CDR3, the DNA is TGTGCCAGCAGCTTACACGGGACTTATGATGAGCAGTTCTTC.

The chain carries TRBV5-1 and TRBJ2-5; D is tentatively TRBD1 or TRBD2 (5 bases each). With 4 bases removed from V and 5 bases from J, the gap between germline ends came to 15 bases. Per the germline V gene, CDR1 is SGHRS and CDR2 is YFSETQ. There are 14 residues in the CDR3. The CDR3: CASSTTGTAETQYF. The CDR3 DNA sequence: TGCGCCAGCAGCACTACCGGGACGGCGGAGACCCAGTACTTC. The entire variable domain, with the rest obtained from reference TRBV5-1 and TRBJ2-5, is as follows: KAGVTQTPRYLIKTRGQQVTLSCSPISGHRSVSWYQQTPGQGLQFLFEYFSETQRNKGNFPGRFSGRQFSNSRSEMNVSTLELGDSALYLCASSTTGTAETQYFGPGTRLLVL.

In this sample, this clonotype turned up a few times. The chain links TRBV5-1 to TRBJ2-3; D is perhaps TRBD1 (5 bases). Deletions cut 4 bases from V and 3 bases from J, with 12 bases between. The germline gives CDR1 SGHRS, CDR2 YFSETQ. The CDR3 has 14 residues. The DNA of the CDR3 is TGCGCCAGCAGCAACTGGGGCCGAACAGATACGCAGTATTTT. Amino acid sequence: CASSNWGRTDTQYF.

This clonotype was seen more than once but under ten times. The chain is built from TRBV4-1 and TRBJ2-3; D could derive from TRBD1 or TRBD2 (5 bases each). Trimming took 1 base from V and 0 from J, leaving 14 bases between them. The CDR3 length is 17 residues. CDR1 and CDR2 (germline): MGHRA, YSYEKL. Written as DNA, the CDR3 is TGCGCCAGCAGCCAAGTAGGGACGGTAACTAGCACAGATACGCAGTATTTT. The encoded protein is CASSQVGTVTSTDTQYF.

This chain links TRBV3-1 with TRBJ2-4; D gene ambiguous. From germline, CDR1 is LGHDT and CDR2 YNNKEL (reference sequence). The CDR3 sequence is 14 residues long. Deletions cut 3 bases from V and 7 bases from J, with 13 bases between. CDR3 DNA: TGTGCCAGCAGCCACTGGCCCGCGGCGAACATTCAGTACTTC. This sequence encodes CASSHWPAANIQYF.

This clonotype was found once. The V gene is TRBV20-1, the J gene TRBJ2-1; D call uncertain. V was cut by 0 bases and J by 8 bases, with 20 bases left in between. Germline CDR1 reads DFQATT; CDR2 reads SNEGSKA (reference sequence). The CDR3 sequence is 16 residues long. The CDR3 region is CSARDLSATRSHEQFF. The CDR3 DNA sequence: TGCAGTGCTAGAGATCTGTCAGCGACAAGGTCCCATGAGCAGTTCTTC.

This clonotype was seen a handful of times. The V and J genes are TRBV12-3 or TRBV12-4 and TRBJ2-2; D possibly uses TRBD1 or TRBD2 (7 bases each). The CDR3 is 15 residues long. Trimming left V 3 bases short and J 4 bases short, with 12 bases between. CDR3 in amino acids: CASSFQGGGTGELFF. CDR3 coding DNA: TGTGCCAGCAGTTTCCAGGGGGGGGGCACCGGGGAGCTGTTTTTT.

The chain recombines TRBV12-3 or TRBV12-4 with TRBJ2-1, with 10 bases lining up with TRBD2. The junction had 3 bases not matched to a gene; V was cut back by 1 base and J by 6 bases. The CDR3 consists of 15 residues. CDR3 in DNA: TGTGCCAGCAGTTTAGTTGGGACTAGCGCCAATGAGCAGTTCTTC. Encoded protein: CASSLVGTSANEQFF.

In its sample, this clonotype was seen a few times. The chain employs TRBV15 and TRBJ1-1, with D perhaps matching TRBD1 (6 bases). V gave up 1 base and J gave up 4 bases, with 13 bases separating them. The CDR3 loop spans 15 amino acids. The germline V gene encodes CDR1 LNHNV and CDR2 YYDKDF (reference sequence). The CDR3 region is CATSRVKTGPTEAFF. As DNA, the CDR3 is TGTGCCACCAGCAGAGTTAAAACAGGGCCCACTGAAGCTTTCTTT.

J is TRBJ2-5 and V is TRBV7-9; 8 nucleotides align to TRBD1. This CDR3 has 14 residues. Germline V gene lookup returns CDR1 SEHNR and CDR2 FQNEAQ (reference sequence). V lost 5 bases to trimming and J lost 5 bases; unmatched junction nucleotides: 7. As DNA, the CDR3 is TGTGCCAGCAGCAGGGACAGGAGACGGGAGACCCAGTACTTC. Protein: CASSRDRRRETQYF.

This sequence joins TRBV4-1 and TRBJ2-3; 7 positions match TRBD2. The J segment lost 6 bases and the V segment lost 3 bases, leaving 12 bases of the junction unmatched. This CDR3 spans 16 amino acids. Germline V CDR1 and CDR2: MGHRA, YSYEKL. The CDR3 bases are TGCGCCAGCAGCCATTTGGGGGGGGACCACGTCGATACGCAGTATTTT. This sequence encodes CASSHLGGDHVDTQYF.

Written as DNA, the CDR3 is TGTGCCAGCAGAAGGGGTGGGGGAGACACCGGGGAGCTGTTTTTT. This sequence encodes CASRRGGGDTGELFF. The chain is built from TRBV12-3 or TRBV12-4 and TRBJ2-2; D may correspond to TRBD1 or TRBD2 (5 bases each). V shed 6 bases and J shed 3 bases, with 14 bases lying between them. This CDR3 is 15 amino acids long.

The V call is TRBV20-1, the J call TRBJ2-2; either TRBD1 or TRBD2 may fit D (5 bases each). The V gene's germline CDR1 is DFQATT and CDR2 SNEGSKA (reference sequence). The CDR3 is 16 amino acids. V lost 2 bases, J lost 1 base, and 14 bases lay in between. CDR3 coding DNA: TGCAGTGCTAGAAATGGGGGAAAGATGAACACCGGGGAGCTGTTTTTT. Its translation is CSARNGGKMNTGELFF.

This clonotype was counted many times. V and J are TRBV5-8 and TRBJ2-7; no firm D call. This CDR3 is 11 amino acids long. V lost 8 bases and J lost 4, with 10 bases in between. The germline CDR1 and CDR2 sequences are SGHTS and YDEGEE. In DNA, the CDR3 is TGTGCCAGTAGAACGACTTACGAGCAGTACTTC. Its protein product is CASRTTYEQYF.

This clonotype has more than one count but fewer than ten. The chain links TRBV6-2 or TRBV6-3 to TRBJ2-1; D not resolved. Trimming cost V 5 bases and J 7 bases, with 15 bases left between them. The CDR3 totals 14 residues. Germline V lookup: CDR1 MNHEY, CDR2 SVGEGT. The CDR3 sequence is CASSPQVPGNEQFF. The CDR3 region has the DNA TGTGCCAGCAGTCCCCAGGTCCCCGGGAATGAGCAGTTCTTC.

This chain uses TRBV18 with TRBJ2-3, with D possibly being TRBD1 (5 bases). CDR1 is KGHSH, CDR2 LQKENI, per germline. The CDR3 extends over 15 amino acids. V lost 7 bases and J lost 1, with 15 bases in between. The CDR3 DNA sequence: TGTGCCAGCTTGCGGTCTCCACAGGGCACAGATACGCAGTATTTT. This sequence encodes CASLRSPQGTDTQYF.

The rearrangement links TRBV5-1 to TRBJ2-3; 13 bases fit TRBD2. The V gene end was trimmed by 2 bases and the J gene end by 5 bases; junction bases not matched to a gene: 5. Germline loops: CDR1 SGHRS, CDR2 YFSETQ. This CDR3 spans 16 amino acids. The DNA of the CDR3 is TGCGCCAGCAGCTTAAAACTAGCGGGAGGGTTAGATACGCAGTATTTT. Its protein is CASSLKLAGGLDTQYF.

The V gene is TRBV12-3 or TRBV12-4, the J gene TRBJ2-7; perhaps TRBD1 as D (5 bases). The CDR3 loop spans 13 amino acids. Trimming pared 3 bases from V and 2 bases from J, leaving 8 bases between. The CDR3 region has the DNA TGTGCCAGCAGTTTTAGGGGAACCTACGAGCAGTACTTC. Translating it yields CASSFRGTYEQYF.

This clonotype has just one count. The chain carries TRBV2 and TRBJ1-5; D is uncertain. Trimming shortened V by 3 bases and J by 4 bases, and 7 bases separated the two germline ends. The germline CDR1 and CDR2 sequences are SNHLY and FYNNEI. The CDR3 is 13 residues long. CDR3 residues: CASSEPPNQPQHF. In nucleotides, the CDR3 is TGTGCCAGCAGTGAGCCACCAAATCAGCCCCAGCATTTT.

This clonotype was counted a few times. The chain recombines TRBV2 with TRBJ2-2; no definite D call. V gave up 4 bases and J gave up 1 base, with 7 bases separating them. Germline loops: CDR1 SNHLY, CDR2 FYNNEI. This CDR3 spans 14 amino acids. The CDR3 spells CASSVQLNTGELFF. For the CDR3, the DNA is TGTGCCAGCAGTGTTCAGCTGAACACCGGGGAGCTGTTTTTT.

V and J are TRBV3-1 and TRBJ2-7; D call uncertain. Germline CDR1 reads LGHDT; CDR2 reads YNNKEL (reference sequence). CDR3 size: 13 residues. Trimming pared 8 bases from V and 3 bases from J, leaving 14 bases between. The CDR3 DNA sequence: TGTGCCAGCGGAGACCATCATAGCTACGAGCAGTACTTC. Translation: CASGDHHSYEQYF.

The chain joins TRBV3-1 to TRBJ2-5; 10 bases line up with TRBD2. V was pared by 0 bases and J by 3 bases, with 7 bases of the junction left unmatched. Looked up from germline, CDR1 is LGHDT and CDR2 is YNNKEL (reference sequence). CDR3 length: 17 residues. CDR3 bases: TGTGCCAGCAGCCAAGATGGAATCCTAGCGGGGGAAGAGACCCAGTACTTC. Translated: CASSQDGILAGEETQYF.

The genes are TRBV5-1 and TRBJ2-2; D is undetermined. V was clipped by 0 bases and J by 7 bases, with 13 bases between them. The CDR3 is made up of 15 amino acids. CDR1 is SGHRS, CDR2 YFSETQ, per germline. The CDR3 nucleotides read TGCGCCAGCAGCTTGGGTCCAACAGCCATCGGGGAGCTGTTTTTT. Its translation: CASSLGPTAIGELFF. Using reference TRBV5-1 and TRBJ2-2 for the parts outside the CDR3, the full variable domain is KAGVTQTPRYLIKTRGQQVTLSCSPISGHRSVSWYQQTPGQGLQFLFEYFSETQRNKGNFPGRFSGRQFSNSRSEMNVSTLELGDSALYLCASSLGPTAIGELFFGEGSRLTVL.

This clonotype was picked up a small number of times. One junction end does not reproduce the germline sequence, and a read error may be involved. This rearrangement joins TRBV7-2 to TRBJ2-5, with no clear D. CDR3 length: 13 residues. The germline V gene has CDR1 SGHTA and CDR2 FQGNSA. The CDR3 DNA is TGTGCCAGCAGCTTAGTGCCCCTGAGCCCCTCCCACTTC. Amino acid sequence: CASSLVPLSPSHF.

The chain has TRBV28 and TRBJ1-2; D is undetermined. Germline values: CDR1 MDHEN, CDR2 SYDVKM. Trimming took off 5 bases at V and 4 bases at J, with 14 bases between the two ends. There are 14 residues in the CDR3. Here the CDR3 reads CASSPPWAFYGYTF. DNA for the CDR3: TGTGCCAGCAGTCCCCCCTGGGCCTTCTATGGCTACACCTTC.